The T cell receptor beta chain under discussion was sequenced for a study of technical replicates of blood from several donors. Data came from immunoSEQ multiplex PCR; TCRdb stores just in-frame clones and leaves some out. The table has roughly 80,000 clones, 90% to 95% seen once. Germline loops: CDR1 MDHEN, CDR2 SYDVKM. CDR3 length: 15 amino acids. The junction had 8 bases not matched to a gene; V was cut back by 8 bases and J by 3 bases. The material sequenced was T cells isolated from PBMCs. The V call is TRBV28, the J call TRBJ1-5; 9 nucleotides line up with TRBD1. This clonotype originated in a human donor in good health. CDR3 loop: CASSDGTGNNQPQHF. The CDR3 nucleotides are TGTGCCAGCTCCGATGGGACAGGGAACAATCAGCCCCAGCATTTT. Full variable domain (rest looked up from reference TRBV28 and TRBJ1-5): DVKVTQSSRYLVKRTGEKVFLECVQDMDHENMFWYRQDPGLGLRLIYFSYDVKMKEKGDIPEGYSVSREKKERFSLILESASTNQTSMYLCASSDGTGNNQPQHFGDGTRLSIL.